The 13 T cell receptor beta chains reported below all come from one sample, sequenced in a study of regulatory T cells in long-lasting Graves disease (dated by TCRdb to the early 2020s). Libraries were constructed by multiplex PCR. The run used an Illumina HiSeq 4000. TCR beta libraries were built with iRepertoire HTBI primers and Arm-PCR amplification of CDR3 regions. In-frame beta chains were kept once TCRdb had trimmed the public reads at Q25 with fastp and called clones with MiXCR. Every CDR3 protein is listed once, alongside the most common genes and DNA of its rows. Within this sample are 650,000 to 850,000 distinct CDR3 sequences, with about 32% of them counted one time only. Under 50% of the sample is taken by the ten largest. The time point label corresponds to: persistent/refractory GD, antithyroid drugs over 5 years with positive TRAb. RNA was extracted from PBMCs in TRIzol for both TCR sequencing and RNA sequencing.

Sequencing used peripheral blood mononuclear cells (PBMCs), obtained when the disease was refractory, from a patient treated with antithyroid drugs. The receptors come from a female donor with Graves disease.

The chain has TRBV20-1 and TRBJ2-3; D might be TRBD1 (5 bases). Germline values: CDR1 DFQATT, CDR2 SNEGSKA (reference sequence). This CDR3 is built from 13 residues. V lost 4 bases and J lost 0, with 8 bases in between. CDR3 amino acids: CSAKGASTDTQYF. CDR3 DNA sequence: TGCAGTGCTAAAGGGGCTAGCACAGATACGCAGTATTTT.

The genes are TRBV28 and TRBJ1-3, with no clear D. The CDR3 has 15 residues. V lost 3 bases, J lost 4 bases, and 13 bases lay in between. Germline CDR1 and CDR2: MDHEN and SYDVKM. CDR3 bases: TGTGCCAGCAGTTTTTCCCGGACCGGGGGAAACACCATATATTTT. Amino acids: CASSFSRTGGNTIYF.

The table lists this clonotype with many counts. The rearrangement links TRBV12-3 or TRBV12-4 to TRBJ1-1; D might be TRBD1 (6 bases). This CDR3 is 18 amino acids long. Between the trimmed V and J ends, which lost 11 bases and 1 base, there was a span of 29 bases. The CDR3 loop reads CAVPGATDRFFPNTEAFF. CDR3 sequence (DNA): TGTGCCGTACCTGGGGCGACAGACAGGTTCTTCCCGAACACTGAAGCTTTCTTT.

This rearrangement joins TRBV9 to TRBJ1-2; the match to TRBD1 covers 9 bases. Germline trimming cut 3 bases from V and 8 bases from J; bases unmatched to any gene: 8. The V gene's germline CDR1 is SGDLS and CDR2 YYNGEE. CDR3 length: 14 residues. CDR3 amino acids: CASSGGTGYGGYTF. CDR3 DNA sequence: TGTGCCAGCAGCGGAGGGACAGGGTACGGAGGCTACACCTTC.

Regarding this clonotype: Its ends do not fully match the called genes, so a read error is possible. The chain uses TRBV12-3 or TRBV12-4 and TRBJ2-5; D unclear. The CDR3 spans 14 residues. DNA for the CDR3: TGTGCCAGCAGTTTGGGCACCCAAACAGAGACCCAGCACTTC. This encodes CASSLGTQTETQHF.

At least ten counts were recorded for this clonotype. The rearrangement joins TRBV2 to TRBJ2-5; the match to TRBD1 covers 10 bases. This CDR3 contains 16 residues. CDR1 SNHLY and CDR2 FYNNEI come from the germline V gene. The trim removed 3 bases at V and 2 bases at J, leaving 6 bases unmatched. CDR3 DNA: TGTGCCAGCAGTGAGTTGGGACAGGGGCGGCAAGAGACCCAGTACTTC. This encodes CASSELGQGRQETQYF.

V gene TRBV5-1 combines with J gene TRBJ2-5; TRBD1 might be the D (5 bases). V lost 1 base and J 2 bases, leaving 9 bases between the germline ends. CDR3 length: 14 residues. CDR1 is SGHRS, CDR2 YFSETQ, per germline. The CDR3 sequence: CASSLQGQQETQYF. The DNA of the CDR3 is TGCGCCAGCAGCTTGCAGGGCCAACAAGAGACCCAGTACTTC.

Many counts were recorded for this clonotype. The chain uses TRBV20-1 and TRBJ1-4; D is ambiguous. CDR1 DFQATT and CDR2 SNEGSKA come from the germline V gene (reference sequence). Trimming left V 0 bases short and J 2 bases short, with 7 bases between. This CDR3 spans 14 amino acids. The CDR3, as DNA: TGCAGTGCTAGAGATAGGGTTACTAATGAAAAACTGTTTTTT. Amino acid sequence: CSARDRVTNEKLFF.

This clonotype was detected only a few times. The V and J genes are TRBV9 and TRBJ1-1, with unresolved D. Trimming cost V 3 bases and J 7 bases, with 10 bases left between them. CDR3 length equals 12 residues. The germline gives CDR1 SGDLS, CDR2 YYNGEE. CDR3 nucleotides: TGTGCCAGCAGCGGCGATTCCCTTGAAGCTTTCTTT. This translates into CASSGDSLEAFF.

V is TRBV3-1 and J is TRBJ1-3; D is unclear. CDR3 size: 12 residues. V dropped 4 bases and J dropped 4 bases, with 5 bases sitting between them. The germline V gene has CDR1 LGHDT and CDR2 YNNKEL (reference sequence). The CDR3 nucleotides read TGTGCCAGCAGCCCGATGGGAAACACCATATATTTT. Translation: CASSPMGNTIYF.

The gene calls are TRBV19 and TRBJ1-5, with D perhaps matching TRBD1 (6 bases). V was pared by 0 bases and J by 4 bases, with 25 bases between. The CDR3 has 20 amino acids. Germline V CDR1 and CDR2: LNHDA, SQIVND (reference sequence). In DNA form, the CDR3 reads TGTGCCAGTAGTATAGATTCGCCCGGACTAGGCAGGGGCATTAATCAGCCCCAGCATTTT. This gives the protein CASSIDSPGLGRGINQPQHF.

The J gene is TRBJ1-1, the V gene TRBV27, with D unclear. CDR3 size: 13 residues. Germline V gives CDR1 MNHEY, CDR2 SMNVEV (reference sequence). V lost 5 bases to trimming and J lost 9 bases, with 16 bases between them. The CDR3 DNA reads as TGTGCCAGCAGTAAGCTGACGCACGCCCAAGCTTTCTTT. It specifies CASSKLTHAQAFF.

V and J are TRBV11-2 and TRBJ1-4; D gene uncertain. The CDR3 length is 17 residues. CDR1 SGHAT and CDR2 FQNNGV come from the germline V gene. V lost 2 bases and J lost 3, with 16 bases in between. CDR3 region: CASSLYVGSISNEKLFF. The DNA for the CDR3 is TGTGCCAGCAGCTTATACGTAGGGAGTATTTCTAATGAAAAACTGTTTTTT.